This TCR beta chain appears in the sequencing data of a study of blood T cell repertoires in COVID-19. About the study: There were acute and convalescent COVID-19 samples, and they came from the United States, Italy and Spain.

As processed by the authors: Researchers report that nucleated cell counts were estimated from reference gene primer amplification. The data were produced by immunoSEQ multiplex PCR, yet TCRdb's version contains in-frame clones alone and is incomplete. Clonal size and the V and J genes are those of that table, whereas D and trimming came from the DNA. The sample holds roughly 330,000 clones; 86% are singletons and the top ten take under 11%. Participants' reported clinical history set cohort assignment. What the recovered Cohort 3 donors had was two negative PCRs, clearance, or symptom resolution. The CDR3 covers 14 residues. Germline V gene sequence: CDR1 SGHKS, CDR2 YYEKEE (reference sequence). Germline trimming cut 5 bases from V and 0 bases from J; bases unmatched to any gene: 3.

Sequencing was carried out using PBMCs or T cells enriched from blood (not recorded which). The clonotype originates from a woman aged 18-29 years who had recovered from COVID-19. V is TRBV5-5 and J is TRBJ2-3, with TRBD2 identical over 7 bases. Written as DNA, the CDR3 is TGTGCCAGCAGGTATAGCGGGAGCACAGATACGCAGTATTTT. It translates to CASRYSGSTDTQYF. Drawing the rest from reference TRBV5-5 and TRBJ2-3, the complete variable domain is DAGVTQSPTHLIKTRGQQVTLRCSPISGHKSVSWYQQVLGQGPQFIFQYYEKEERGRGNFPDRFSARQFPNYSSELNVNALLLGDSALYLCASRYSGSTDTQYFGPGTRLTVL.